A selection of T cell receptor beta chains follows, all from one sample in a study of T cell responses to AZD1222 COVID-19 vaccine. Assay: immunoSEQ multiplex PCR; the TCRdb copy retains only in-frame clones and omits some. The sample carries approximately 110,000 clones, around 93% recorded once. The source was peripheral blood, collected 28 days after the second AZD1222 dose. Every receptor here comes from an adult who received the AZD1222 COVID-19 vaccine. The CDR3 runs from the conserved cysteine through the conserved F or W. Each record gives: V gene, J gene, D gene, CDR3 DNA, CDR3 protein. D genes are given only for firm matches.

TRBV15	TRBJ1-2	NA	TGTGCCACCAGCAGCTCTCCGACGGGGACCTATGGCTACACCTTC	CATSSSPTGTYGYTF
TRBV6-2/TRBV6-3	TRBJ2-7	NA	TGTGCCAGCAGTTTCGTAAAAGAGCAGTACTTC	CASSFVKEQYF
TRBV24-1	TRBJ2-3	NA	TGTGCCACCAGTGATAGGACCAGCACAGATACGCAGTATTTT	CATSDRTSTDTQYF
TRBV5-5	TRBJ2-1	NA	TGTGCCAGCAGCTTCCCGACAGCTAACTCCTACAATGAGCAGTTCTTC	CASSFPTANSYNEQFF
TRBV18	TRBJ1-2	TRBD1	TGTGCCAGCTCACCCGGACAGGGACAGATCTATGGCTACACCTTC	CASSPGQGQIYGYTF
TRBV18	TRBJ1-1	NA	TGTGCCAGCTCACCCTCACAGGGATCCGCTGAAGCTTTCTTT	CASSPSQGSAEAFF
TRBV7-7	TRBJ2-5	TRBD1	TGTGCTAGCAGCTTAGGGACAGTCGTCTACCAAGAGACCCAGTACTTC	CASSLGTVVYQETQYF
TRBV7-2	TRBJ1-5	NA	TGTGCCAGCAGCTCGAAAGGTAGCAATCAGCCCCAGCATTTT	CASSSKGSNQPQHF
TRBV28	TRBJ1-2	NA	TGTGCGAGTTTTGACTATGGCTACACCTTC	CASFDYGYTF
TRBV28	TRBJ2-1	NA	TGTGCCAGCAGCTCAAAAGAGCAGTTCTTC	CASSSKEQFF
TRBV6-5	TRBJ1-2	TRBD1	TGTGCCAGCAGTTACGAGACAGGGGACTATGGCTACACCTTC	CASSYETGDYGYTF